One sample yielded the 28 T cell receptor beta chains listed below, sequenced in a study of T cell responses to AZD1222 COVID-19 vaccine (dated by TCRdb to the early 2020s). The library was prepared using the immunoSEQ multiplex PCR assay. Imported from immuneACCESS, the table was reduced by TCRdb to in-frame sequences with V and J called. These copies leave out some clones; in studies compared against another copy, an unresolved V gene accounts for under half, and the cause of the remainder is not known. This sample is represented by 100,000 to 150,000 clones; approximately 88% of them were singletons. In total, the top ten clones hold 1.5% to 1.9% of the sample. The time point label, as the study defines it: baseline before first vaccination. The sequences come from peripheral blood, collected on day 0 of AZD1222 vaccination. The origin of the receptors is an adult in good health.

This sequence joins TRBV19 and TRBJ1-6, with D perhaps TRBD1 (5 bases). V shed 6 bases and J shed 9 bases, with 21 bases lying between them. Looked up from germline, CDR1 is LNHDA and CDR2 is SQIVND (reference sequence). The CDR3 runs 16 residues. The CDR3 DNA reads TGTGCCAGTAGCGAACCGGGGCCCGCTCGAGGTTCACCCCTCCACTTT. It encodes CASSEPGPARGSPLHF.

The rearrangement uses TRBV29-1 and TRBJ2-3; TRBD1 or TRBD2 may be the D gene (6 bases each). V gave up 6 bases and J gave up 1 base, with 11 bases separating them. Per germline, CDR1 SQVTM and CDR2 ANQGSEA. This CDR3 is built from 13 residues. The CDR3 sequence is CSVTRGGTDTQYF. As DNA, the CDR3 is TGCAGCGTGACTAGGGGGGGCACAGATACGCAGTATTTT.

The V call is TRBV12-3 or TRBV12-4, the J call TRBJ2-2, with D possibly being TRBD1 (5 bases). Deletions cut 7 bases from V and 7 bases from J, with 10 bases between. The CDR3 sequence is 12 residues long. The CDR3 loop reads CASTTGVGELFF. The CDR3 nucleotides read TGTGCCAGCACCACAGGTGTCGGGGAGCTGTTTTTT.

This clone was seen once. This chain uses TRBV7-9 with TRBJ1-4, with D perhaps TRBD1 (5 bases). Deletions cut 4 bases from V and 5 bases from J, with 11 bases between. The V gene's germline CDR1 is SEHNR and CDR2 FQNEAQ (reference sequence). CDR3 length: 14 residues. CDR3 in amino acids: CASSSTVQNEKLFF. In nucleotides, the CDR3 is TGTGCCAGCAGCTCGACAGTTCAAAATGAAAAACTGTTTTTT.

The chain couples TRBV24-1 to TRBJ1-2; tentative D call: TRBD1 (6 bases). V gave up 7 bases and J gave up 4 bases, with 12 bases separating them. CDR1 and CDR2 (germline): KGHDR, SFDVKD. The CDR3 totals 13 residues. The CDR3 nucleotides read TGTGCCACCAGCAGGGACACTTTCTATGGCTACACCTTC. Translated: CATSRDTFYGYTF.

This chain uses TRBV5-4 with TRBJ1-1, with 7 bases aligning to TRBD1. Germline assignment: CDR1 SGHNT and CDR2 YYREEE (reference sequence). After removal of 4 bases from V and 0 bases from J, the junction contained 6 bases not matched to a gene. The CDR3 has 15 amino acids. The CDR3, as DNA: TGTGCCAGCAGCCCCCGGGACAGACTGAACACTGAAGCTTTCTTT. Protein: CASSPRDRLNTEAFF.

CDR3 sequence (DNA): TGTGCCAGCAGTCCGCTAGCGCCTTCCTACAATGAGCAGTTCTTC. Translation gives CASSPLAPSYNEQFF. This sequence joins TRBV27 and TRBJ2-1, with D possibly being TRBD2 (6 bases). Trimming pared 5 bases from V and 1 base from J, leaving 12 bases between. Germline V lookup: CDR1 MNHEY, CDR2 SMNVEV (reference sequence). The CDR3 runs to 15 residues.

The chain employs TRBV7-9 and TRBJ1-4; no reliable D call. The CDR3 totals 13 residues. V lost 1 base and J 4 bases, leaving 4 bases between the germline ends. Germline-derived CDR1 and CDR2 are SEHNR and FQNEAQ (reference sequence). CDR3 in DNA: TGTGCCAGCAGCTTAGAACGTAATGAAAAACTGTTTTTT. Amino acid sequence: CASSLERNEKLFF.

V is TRBV28 and J is TRBJ1-1; tentatively, D is TRBD1 (6 bases). This CDR3 spans 15 amino acids. Trimming took 8 bases from V and 2 from J, leaving 18 bases between them. The germline CDR1 and CDR2 sequences are MDHEN and SYDVKM. The CDR3 reads CASPPPGQSNTEAFF. CDR3 coding DNA: TGTGCCAGCCCGCCGCCCGGACAGTCTAACACTGAAGCTTTCTTT.

J is TRBJ1-1 and V is TRBV27, with D unclear. Trimming pared 7 bases from V and 1 base from J, leaving 10 bases between. Looked up from germline, CDR1 is MNHEY and CDR2 is SMNVEV (reference sequence). The CDR3 has 13 residues. DNA of the CDR3: TGTGCCAGCACCTCCGGGTCGAACACTGAAGCTTTCTTT. Translated, it gives CASTSGSNTEAFF.

This chain uses TRBV21-1 with TRBJ1-5. TRBV21-1 is a pseudogene locus. The CDR3 loop spans 15 amino acids. The CDR3 here is CASSKGGGIYLPQHF. DNA for the CDR3: TGTGCCAGCAGCAAAGGAGGGGGGATATACCTGCCCCAGCATTTT.

The V and J genes are TRBV19 and TRBJ2-2; D could derive from TRBD1 or TRBD2 (5 bases each). The CDR3 sequence is 15 residues long. The germline V gene encodes CDR1 LNHDA and CDR2 SQIVND (reference sequence). V shed 9 bases and J shed 2 bases, with 16 bases lying between them. The CDR3 sequence: CARASWDGNTGELFF. As DNA, the CDR3 is TGTGCCAGAGCCTCCTGGGACGGTAACACCGGGGAGCTGTTTTTT.

V and J are TRBV7-9 and TRBJ1-4; 9 nucleotides align to TRBD1. Germline CDR1 and CDR2: SEHNR and FQNEAQ (reference sequence). The CDR3 is made up of 15 amino acids. V lost 5 bases and J lost 10; bases outside the gene matches: 11. The DNA for the CDR3 is TGTGCCAGCAGCGACCCCGGGACAGGGTCCTCAAAACTGTTTTTT. This translates into CASSDPGTGSSKLFF.

The CDR3 DNA reads as TGTGCCAGCAGCGTAGGAACGGCCCCATCCTACGAGCAGTACTTC. This sequence encodes CASSVGTAPSYEQYF. The rearrangement links TRBV9 to TRBJ2-7; D is unclear. The length of the CDR3 is 15 residues. The V gene lost 0 bases and the J gene lost 1 base, with 11 bases spanning the gap. The germline CDR1 and CDR2 sequences are SGDLS and YYNGEE.

This clone showed up just a few times. The chain recombines TRBV6-5 with TRBJ1-5; D is ambiguous. The CDR3 extends over 16 amino acids. Trimming left V 0 bases short and J 5 bases short, with 14 bases between. Germline V gene data show CDR1 as MNHEY and CDR2 as SVGAGI. The CDR3 DNA follows: TGTGCCAGCAGTTACTCGAGGGTAAGAATTCATCAGCCCCAGCATTTT. Translated: CASSYSRVRIHQPQHF.

This clone was detected only once. The chain has TRBV30 and TRBJ1-2, with a possible D match to TRBD1 (5 bases). There are 14 residues in the CDR3. The V gene's germline CDR1 is GTSNPN and CDR2 SVGIG (reference sequence). V lost 3 bases and J lost 5, with 16 bases in between. The CDR3, as DNA: TGTGCCTGGAGGGGAGCGACAGAGTTGTATGGCTACACCTTC. The encoded protein is CAWRGATELYGYTF. The variable domain in full, with the rest retrieved from reference TRBV30 and TRBJ1-2, is SQTIHQWPATLVQPVGSPLSLECTVEGTSNPNLYWYRQAAGRGLQLLFYSVGIGQISSEVPQNLSASRPQDRQFILSSKKLLLSDSGFYLCAWRGATELYGYTFGSGTRLTVV.

The rearrangement links TRBV24-1 to TRBJ2-7; 8 bases are shared with TRBD1. V shed 4 bases, J shed 3 bases, and the junction held 4 bases outside the gene matches. Germline CDR1 KGHDR, CDR2 SFDVKD. There are 14 residues in the CDR3. This CDR3 reads CATSDTGGRYEQYF. The CDR3 coding sequence is TGTGCCACCAGTGACACAGGGGGTCGCTACGAGCAGTACTTC.

V gene TRBV25-1 combines with J gene TRBJ2-2; D ambiguous. CDR3 length: 11 residues. Per germline, CDR1 MGHDK and CDR2 SYGVNS. Deletions cut 11 bases from V and 7 bases from J, with 11 bases between. The CDR3 bases are TGTGCCCCAAGTACGTTCGGGGAGCTGTTTTTT. It encodes CAPSTFGELFF.

The chain joins TRBV7-2 to TRBJ2-1, with D possibly being TRBD1 or TRBD2 (5 bases each). This CDR3 spans 15 amino acids. Per the germline V gene, CDR1 is SGHTA and CDR2 is FQGNSA. V was pared by 4 bases and J by 5 bases, with 15 bases between. DNA of the CDR3: TGTGCCAGCAGCTCCGGGACCCCCCCGGACAATGAGCAGTTCTTC. Translating it yields CASSSGTPPDNEQFF.

The chain is built from TRBV6-5 and TRBJ2-7; 10 bases agree with TRBD1. V shed 6 bases, J shed 6 bases, and the junction held 8 bases outside the gene matches. This CDR3 has 14 residues. Germline CDR1 and CDR2: MNHEY and SVGAGI. Written as DNA, the CDR3 is TGTGCCAGCAGCCCGGGGACAGGGGTTGGCGAGCAGTACTTC. Amino acid sequence: CASSPGTGVGEQYF.

The chain is built from TRBV28 and TRBJ1-1; tentatively, D is TRBD1 (6 bases). V was shortened by 0 bases and J by 1 base, with 18 bases between the two germline ends. CDR1 MDHEN and CDR2 SYDVKM come from the germline V gene. This CDR3 has 18 amino acids. The CDR3 sequence: CASSLCSLTRGWNTEAFF. CDR3 in DNA: TGTGCCAGCAGTTTATGCTCCCTTACGAGGGGGTGGAACACTGAAGCTTTCTTT.

The chain employs TRBV7-3 and TRBJ1-5, with D possibly TRBD1 on 5 matching bases. V gave up 2 bases and J gave up 5 bases, with 7 bases separating them. CDR3 length: 13 residues. Germline lookup yields CDR1 SGHTA and CDR2 FQGTGA. CDR3 sequence reads: CASSLWGDQPQHF. The CDR3 nucleotides are TGTGCCAGCAGCTTATGGGGGGATCAGCCCCAGCATTTT.

The genes are TRBV7-9 and TRBJ1-5; D might be TRBD1 (5 bases). This CDR3 has 13 residues. Looked up from germline, CDR1 is SEHNR and CDR2 is FQNEAQ (reference sequence). V lost 1 base and J 6 bases, leaving 7 bases between the germline ends. CDR3 in amino acids: CASSLGGTQPQHF. CDR3 coding DNA: TGTGCCAGCAGCTTAGGAGGGACTCAGCCCCAGCATTTT.

The chain is built from TRBV6-5 and TRBJ1-2; D is unclear. V was clipped by 3 bases and J by 8 bases, with 16 bases between them. CDR1 and CDR2 from the germline V gene are MNHEY and SVGAGI. The CDR3 length is 14 residues. DNA for the CDR3: TGTGCCAGCAGTTATGCCGACAAGGGATGGGGCTACACCTTC. It codes for CASSYADKGWGYTF.

CDR3 amino acids: CASSWVDGGSSGNTIYF. DNA of the CDR3: TGCGCCAGCAGCTGGGTCGACGGGGGTTCGTCTGGAAACACCATATATTTT. The V and J genes are TRBV5-1 and TRBJ1-3; D is possibly TRBD1 (5 bases). The CDR3 length is 17 residues. V was cut by 3 bases and J by 1 base, with 17 bases left in between. The germline V gene has CDR1 SGHRS and CDR2 YFSETQ.

The sample holds one count of this clone. V is TRBV7-2 and J is TRBJ2-7; a weak D match, TRBD1 (5 bases). The CDR3 extends over 14 amino acids. V lost 4 bases and J lost 2, with 12 bases in between. Germline V gene sequence: CDR1 SGHTA, CDR2 FQGNSA. DNA of the CDR3: TGTGCCAGCAGCTCGGACACCCGGCCCTACGAGCAGTACTTC. Translation: CASSSDTRPYEQYF.

The chain joins TRBV7-6 to TRBJ2-7, with D possibly matching TRBD1 (6 bases). V was pared by 5 bases and J by 7 bases, with 12 bases between. The CDR3 runs 12 residues. Germline values: CDR1 SGHVS, CDR2 FNYEAQ. CDR3 protein: CASSTRGGEQYF. The CDR3 DNA reads TGTGCCAGCAGCACCCGAGGGGGAGAGCAGTACTTC.

This clone was seen just once. The chain employs TRBV4-1 and TRBJ2-7; D gene unclear. This CDR3 has 15 amino acids. CDR1 MGHRA and CDR2 YSYEKL come from the germline V gene. Trimming took 4 bases from V and 0 from J, leaving 13 bases between them. The CDR3 is CASSPGYSHSYEQYF. The DNA for the CDR3 is TGCGCCAGCAGCCCGGGTTATTCCCACTCCTACGAGCAGTACTTC.